These 32 T cell receptor beta chains originate from one sample sequenced in a study of cytomegalovirus exposure and HLA in healthy donors (dated by TCRdb to the late 2010s). Receptor libraries were prepared by the immunoSEQ multiplex PCR assay. For the multiplex PCR, a mixture combining 60 forward primers for TCR Vbeta segments and 13 reverse primers for TCR Jbeta segments was used. The immuneACCESS repertoire file appears here via TCRdb, limited to in-frame rearrangements. These files lack a portion of the clones; in checked studies, under half of the deficit traces to unresolved V genes, and the cause of the others is not known. Here the sample has roughly 100,000 clones; 60% to 85% occur a single time. The ten top clones hold roughly 5.4% of the sample. Specimen: PBMCs. These receptor sequences come from a woman aged 18-35 years in good health and CMV-seropositive.

This chain connects TRBV13 to TRBJ1-4; no definite D call. CDR3 length equals 15 residues. The V gene lost 0 bases and the J gene lost 7 bases, with 12 bases spanning the gap. Germline values: CDR1 PRHDT, CDR2 FYEKMQ (reference sequence). The CDR3 loop is CASSLGAALGEKLFF. CDR3 bases: TGTGCCAGCAGCTTAGGGGCAGCGCTGGGTGAAAAACTGTTTTTT.

A few counts support this clone. The V and J genes are TRBV5-1 and TRBJ1-1; a weak D match, TRBD1 (5 bases). The length of the CDR3 is 13 residues. V dropped 4 bases and J dropped 1 base, with 8 bases sitting between them. Per the germline V gene, CDR1 is SGHRS and CDR2 is YFSETQ. This CDR3 reads CASSLTANTEAFF. CDR3 coding DNA: TGCGCCAGCAGCCTGACAGCGAACACTGAAGCTTTCTTT. The full variable domain, with the rest looked up from reference TRBV5-1 and TRBJ1-1, is KAGVTQTPRYLIKTRGQQVTLSCSPISGHRSVSWYQQTPGQGLQFLFEYFSETQRNKGNFPGRFSGRQFSNSRSEMNVSTLELGDSALYLCASSLTANTEAFFGQGTRLTVV.

This clone appeared a few times. DNA of the CDR3: TGTGCCTGGAGTGCACCCACTAGCGGCCACCAAGAGACCCAGTACTTC. It yields the protein CAWSAPTSGHQETQYF. The chain recombines TRBV30 with TRBJ2-5, with 8 bases identical to TRBD2. V was clipped by 1 base and J by 0 bases; unmatched bases: 7. CDR1 GTSNPN and CDR2 SVGIG come from the germline V gene (reference sequence). This CDR3 spans 16 amino acids.

The V call is TRBV5-4, the J call TRBJ2-7; D is unresolved. The CDR3 spans 13 residues. Trimming took 0 bases from V and 4 from J, leaving 8 bases between them. Germline loops: CDR1 SGHNT, CDR2 YYREEE (reference sequence). The CDR3 DNA reads as TGTGCCAGCAGCTTGGACAGAAAATACGAGCAGTACTTC. This gives the protein CASSLDRKYEQYF.

The V gene is TRBV2, the J gene TRBJ1-2; D gene ambiguous. Germline CDR1 SNHLY, CDR2 FYNNEI. CDR3 size: 13 residues. Trimming shortened V by 9 bases and J by 0 bases, and 11 bases separated the two germline ends. Here the CDR3 reads CARCRDPNYGYTF. CDR3 DNA sequence: TGTGCCAGATGCCGGGATCCTAACTATGGCTACACCTTC.

The rearrangement uses TRBV6-1 and TRBJ1-1; D unclear. V was trimmed by 0 bases and J by 4 bases, leaving 6 bases between them. This CDR3 region has 13 residues. Germline CDR1 MNHNS, CDR2 SASEGT. In DNA form, the CDR3 reads TGTGCCAGCAGTGAAGCGCGGGTCACTGAAGCTTTCTTT. Translating it yields CASSEARVTEAFF.

This clone was recorded a few times. This chain links TRBV9 with TRBJ2-7; 9 bases map to TRBD2. The junction had 3 bases not matched to a gene; V was cut back by 2 bases and J by 3 bases. CDR1 SGDLS and CDR2 YYNGEE come from the germline V gene. The CDR3 consists of 14 residues. The chain's CDR3 is CASSVGAGGYEQYF. CDR3 nucleotide sequence: TGTGCCAGCAGCGTCGGAGCGGGGGGCTACGAGCAGTACTTC.

This clone turned up a few times. The chain has TRBV10-3 and TRBJ1-1; a weak D match, TRBD1 (5 bases). Germline values: CDR1 ENHRY, CDR2 SYGVKD. This CDR3 is built from 14 residues. V lost 0 bases and J 3 bases, leaving 8 bases between the germline ends. CDR3 residues: CAISESGEDTEAFF. The CDR3 DNA follows: TGTGCCATCAGTGAGTCAGGGGAGGACACTGAAGCTTTCTTT.

This clone was seen more than once but under ten times. V is TRBV28 and J is TRBJ1-1; possibly TRBD1 for D (6 bases). Germline CDR1 reads MDHEN; CDR2 reads SYDVKM. The CDR3 contains 14 residues. V lost 6 bases and J 1 base, leaving 12 bases between the germline ends. CDR3 in DNA: TGTGCCAGCAGGCGACACAGGGAGAACACTGAAGCTTTCTTT. It encodes CASRRHRENTEAFF.

The chain combines TRBV7-6 with TRBJ2-7, with a possible D match to TRBD2 (5 bases). This CDR3 contains 14 residues. V lost 5 bases and J lost 4, with 15 bases in between. From germline, CDR1 is SGHVS and CDR2 FNYEAQ. The CDR3 spells CASSPLPGSYEQYF. In nucleotides, the CDR3 is TGTGCCAGCAGCCCTCTCCCGGGGAGTTACGAGCAGTACTTC.

This chain connects TRBV27 to TRBJ2-3; tentatively, D is TRBD1 (6 bases). The CDR3 contains 14 residues. Germline V gene sequence: CDR1 MNHEY, CDR2 SMNVEV (reference sequence). Trimming took 5 bases from V and 7 from J, leaving 16 bases between them. CDR3 coding DNA: TGTGCCAGCAGTGCAAGCCAGGGGTTGCATACGCAGTATTTT. It translates to CASSASQGLHTQYF.

The CDR3 protein is CASSYPPEQYF. The CDR3 nucleotides read TGTGCCAGCAGTTACCCCCCAGAGCAGTACTTC. The gene calls are TRBV6-5 and TRBJ2-7; no definite D call. Trimming removed 2 bases at V and 7 bases at J, with 6 bases between. The CDR3 runs to 11 residues. From germline, CDR1 is MNHEY and CDR2 SVGAGI.

In this sample, this clone turned up a few times. The V and J genes are TRBV10-1 and TRBJ2-1; D gene uncertain. Germline CDR1 reads WNHNN; CDR2 reads SYGVQD (reference sequence). The germline V and J ends were trimmed by 3 bases and 6 bases, with 12 bases remaining between them. The CDR3 has 14 amino acids. CDR3 sequence: CASSDGVRPNEQFF. CDR3 nucleotide sequence: TGCGCCAGCAGTGACGGAGTTCGTCCCAATGAGCAGTTCTTC.

This clone was counted a few times. The chain has TRBV19 and TRBJ1-5; no reliable D call. V lost 6 bases, J lost 0 bases, and 9 bases lay in between. Germline CDR1 is LNHDA and CDR2 is SQIVND (reference sequence). The CDR3 runs 14 residues. The CDR3 nucleotides are TGTGCCAGTAGGGCTGTGTATAGCAATCAGCCCCAGCATTTT. It codes for CASRAVYSNQPQHF.

The chain links TRBV7-9 to TRBJ2-7; a weak D match, TRBD1 (6 bases). This CDR3 spans 14 amino acids. The V gene lost 0 bases and the J gene lost 3 bases, with 9 bases spanning the gap. Germline CDR1 and CDR2: SEHNR and FQNEAQ (reference sequence). The CDR3 bases are TGTGCCAGCAGCTTAGCTGCCAGGGGCTACGAGCAGTACTTC. The encoded protein is CASSLAARGYEQYF.

The V call is TRBV28, the J call TRBJ2-3; the D gene is possibly TRBD2 (5 bases). The CDR3 spans 15 residues. CDR1 is MDHEN, CDR2 SYDVKM, per germline. V lost 4 bases and J 8 bases, leaving 19 bases between the germline ends. CDR3 in amino acids: CASSSPSGLIGTQYF. The DNA of the CDR3 is TGTGCCAGCAGTTCGCCCAGCGGACTCATAGGTACGCAGTATTTT.

The V and J genes are TRBV28 and TRBJ1-5; D unresolved. Trimming removed 5 bases at V and 7 bases at J, with 9 bases between. From germline, CDR1 is MDHEN and CDR2 SYDVKM. This CDR3 contains 12 residues. CDR3 DNA sequence: TGTGCCAGCAGTCCTCAGAACCAGCCCCAGCATTTT. Its protein product is CASSPQNQPQHF.

Here the CDR3 reads CASSSPVAGSYNEQFF. As DNA, the CDR3 is TGTGCCAGCAGTTCCCCCGTGGCGGGGTCCTACAATGAGCAGTTCTTC. V usage is TRBV28 and J usage is TRBJ2-1, with a tentative D call TRBD2 (6 bases). CDR1 MDHEN and CDR2 SYDVKM come from the germline V gene. The V end was cut by 4 bases, the J end by 1 base, with 14 bases between. This CDR3 has 16 amino acids.

This clone turned up a few times. The CDR3 region has the DNA TGTGCCTTGCGGACTAGCGGGAGCTCCTACAATGAGCAGTTCTTC. This sequence encodes CALRTSGSSYNEQFF. The chain combines TRBV2 with TRBJ2-1, with 13 bases that match TRBD2. The CDR3 contains 15 residues. CDR1 is SNHLY, CDR2 FYNNEI, per germline. The V gene end was trimmed by 11 bases and the J gene end by 0 bases; junction bases not matched to a gene: 4.

CDR3 loop: CSVAGPNEQYF. CDR3 nucleotides: TGCAGCGTTGCAGGGCCCAACGAGCAGTACTTC. The chain carries TRBV29-1 and TRBJ2-7; the D gene is possibly TRBD1 (5 bases). This CDR3 comprises 11 residues. Germline V gives CDR1 SQVTM, CDR2 ANQGSEA. V was shortened by 4 bases and J by 5 bases, with 9 bases between the two germline ends.

DNA for the CDR3: TGTGCCAGCAGTTCGCGGGGGGCAAAAGGCGCTGAAGCTTTCTTT. This encodes CASSSRGAKGAEAFF. The rearrangement links TRBV6-1 to TRBJ1-1, with D possibly TRBD1 on 6 matching bases. Germline V gene sequence: CDR1 MNHNS, CDR2 SASEGT. V shed 5 bases and J shed 6 bases, with 19 bases lying between them. The CDR3 length is 15 residues.

The V and J genes are TRBV7-2 and TRBJ1-4; D is perhaps TRBD1 (5 bases). From germline, CDR1 is SGHTA and CDR2 FQGNSA. The CDR3 has 18 amino acids. V lost 4 bases and J 7 bases, leaving 25 bases between the germline ends. The CDR3 DNA sequence: TGTGCCAGCAGCTCAGTCTTTTGGAGGGGTCATGACACTGAAAAACTGTTTTTT. This gives the protein CASSSVFWRGHDTEKLFF.

The chain links TRBV2 to TRBJ2-3, with TRBD2 matching 9 bases. The CDR3 has 16 amino acids. Germline-derived CDR1 and CDR2 are SNHLY and FYNNEI. V dropped 3 bases and J dropped 2; count of bases not matched to a gene: 6. As DNA, the CDR3 is TGTGCCAGCAGTGAGGGTAGCGGGAGTTTCACAGATACGCAGTATTTT. Translation gives CASSEGSGSFTDTQYF.

A remark on this clone: The CDR3 does not end in the conserved phenylalanine or tryptophan, so this is likely a read error. The limits of the CDR3 on the DNA are not certain, so only TCRdb's listed CDR3 is given. The rearrangement joins TRBV5-6 to TRBJ1-2; the table calls TRBD1, which could not be checked here. Ends included, the CDR3 has 13 residues. Looked up from germline, CDR1 is SGHDT and CDR2 is YYEEEE. CDR3 sequence reads: CASRPSGHYGYTV.

DNA for the CDR3: TGTGCCAGCAGCGTTTACGGGGATCACTCCTACGAGCAGTACTTC. It specifies CASSVYGDHSYEQYF. The chain couples TRBV9 to TRBJ2-7, with a weak D call TRBD2 (5 bases). There are 15 residues in the CDR3. Germline CDR1 reads SGDLS; CDR2 reads YYNGEE. Trimming shortened V by 2 bases and J by 0 bases, and 12 bases separated the two germline ends. Filled out from reference TRBV9 and TRBJ2-7, the complete variable domain reads DSGVTQTPKHLITATGQRVTLRCSPRSGDLSVYWYQQSLDQGLQFLIQYYNGEERAKGNILERFSAQQFPDLHSELNLSSLELGDSALYFCASSVYGDHSYEQYFGPGTRLTVT.

V is TRBV18 and J is TRBJ2-5, with TRBD1 as a possible D gene (5 bases). The length of the CDR3 is 14 residues. Germline loops: CDR1 KGHSH, CDR2 LQKENI. V lost 8 bases, J lost 4 bases, and 17 bases lay in between. CDR3 protein: CASPRYGAGETQYF. CDR3 sequence (DNA): TGTGCCAGCCCACGTTATGGGGCCGGAGAGACCCAGTACTTC.

The chain is built from TRBV5-1 and TRBJ2-1, with D possibly matching TRBD2 (6 bases). The CDR3 length is 15 residues. The germline gives CDR1 SGHRS, CDR2 YFSETQ. Trimming took 4 bases from V and 0 from J, leaving 11 bases between them. The CDR3 here is CASSRLADSYNEQFF. The CDR3 nucleotides are TGCGCCAGCAGCCGGTTAGCGGACTCCTACAATGAGCAGTTCTTC.

V gene TRBV30 combines with J gene TRBJ1-2, with a weak D call TRBD1 (5 bases). This CDR3 has 14 residues. Trimming cost V 4 bases and J 4 bases, with 16 bases left between them. The V gene's germline CDR1 is GTSNPN and CDR2 SVGIG (reference sequence). The CDR3 bases are TGTGCCTGGACAGGGCTGGACGTGTTCTATGGCTACACCTTC. This encodes CAWTGLDVFYGYTF.

The CDR3 loop reads CAWSKDFEQYF. The CDR3, as DNA: TGTGCCTGGAGTAAGGACTTCGAGCAGTACTTC. The chain is built from TRBV30 and TRBJ2-7, with D perhaps matching TRBD2 (5 bases). Per the germline V gene, CDR1 is GTSNPN and CDR2 is SVGIG (reference sequence). The CDR3 contains 11 residues. V was trimmed by 2 bases and J by 6 bases, leaving 8 bases between them.

This sequence joins TRBV28 and TRBJ2-1; TRBD2 might be the D (6 bases). Germline V gene sequence: CDR1 MDHEN, CDR2 SYDVKM. This CDR3 comprises 18 residues. V dropped 7 bases and J dropped 8 bases, with 30 bases sitting between them. CDR3 loop: CASTPWSGRGTLGDEQFF. Written as DNA, the CDR3 is TGTGCCAGCACCCCATGGTCGGGCCGCGGGACCCTTGGGGATGAGCAGTTCTTC.

The chain recombines TRBV9 with TRBJ1-4, with D unclear. Germline CDR1 is SGDLS and CDR2 is YYNGEE. This CDR3 contains 11 residues. Trimming left V 10 bases short and J 4 bases short, with 8 bases between. The CDR3 here is CAGRFNEKLFF. CDR3 DNA sequence: TGTGCCGGGAGGTTTAATGAAAAACTGTTTTTT.

In this sample, this clone turned up a few times. The chain combines TRBV5-1 with TRBJ2-3, with 10 bases identical to TRBD1. Germline loops: CDR1 SGHRS, CDR2 YFSETQ. CDR3 length: 19 residues. Losses at the gene ends were 0 bases for V and 5 bases for J; bases not matched to a gene: 15. CDR3 region: CASSLGVASRTGGIDTQYF. The DNA of the CDR3 is TGCGCCAGCAGCTTGGGCGTTGCCTCCAGGACAGGGGGAATAGATACGCAGTATTTT.